The clone carrying this T cell receptor (beta chain) was counted a few times. Antigen unknown. Over chemoradiotherapy, repertoires were sampled more than once. The assay was immunoSEQ multiplex PCR, and TCRdb's table has in-frame clones only and misses some. Of tens of thousands of clones listed, around three quarters were seen once; the top ten hold 3% to 4%. The data were obtained in a study of chemoradiotherapy in HPV16-positive cancers. Points from the study as a whole: In HPV16-positive patients, HPV-responsive T-cell expansion tracked better recurrence-free survival. Functional assays defining HPV-specific T cells used only a couple of HPV16-positive patients. During treatment, candidate HPV-specific clones and E7-related motifs expanded in tumor.

The receptor comes from a human donor with HPV-associated anogenital cancer. The source material was blood, sampled from a patient who underwent chemoradiotherapy.

This chain's CDR3 is CASSIIGGGYEQYF. CDR3 DNA sequence: TGTGCCAGTAGTATTATCGGCGGGGGCTACGAGCAGTACTTC. The chain is built from TRBV19 and TRBJ2-7, with TRBD2 matching over 7 bases. The CDR3 covers 14 residues. V lost 3 bases and J lost 3; bases outside the gene matches: 5. CDR1 and CDR2 (germline): LNHDA, SQIVND (reference sequence).